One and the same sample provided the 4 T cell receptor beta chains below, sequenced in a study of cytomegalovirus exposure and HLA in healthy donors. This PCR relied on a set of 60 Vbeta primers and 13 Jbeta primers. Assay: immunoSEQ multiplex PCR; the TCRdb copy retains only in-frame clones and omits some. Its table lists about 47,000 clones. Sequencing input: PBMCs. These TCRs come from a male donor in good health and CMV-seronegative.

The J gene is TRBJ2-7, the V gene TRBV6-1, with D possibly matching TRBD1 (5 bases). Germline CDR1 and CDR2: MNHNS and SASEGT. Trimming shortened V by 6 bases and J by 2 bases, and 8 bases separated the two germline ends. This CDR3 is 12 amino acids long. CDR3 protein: CASSPTAYEQYF. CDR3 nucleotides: TGTGCCAGCAGCCCGACAGCCTACGAGCAGTACTTC.

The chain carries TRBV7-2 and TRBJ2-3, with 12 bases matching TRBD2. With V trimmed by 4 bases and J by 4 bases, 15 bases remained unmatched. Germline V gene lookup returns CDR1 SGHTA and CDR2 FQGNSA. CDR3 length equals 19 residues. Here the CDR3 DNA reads TGTGCCAGCAGCTCCCAGTTCGGGCTAGCGGGGGGGCTGGCAGATACGCAGTATTTT. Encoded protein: CASSSQFGLAGGLADTQYF.

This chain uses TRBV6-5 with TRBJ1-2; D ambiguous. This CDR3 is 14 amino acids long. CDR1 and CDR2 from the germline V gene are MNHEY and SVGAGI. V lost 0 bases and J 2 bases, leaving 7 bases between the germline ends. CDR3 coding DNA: TGTGCCAGCAGTTACTCTTCCAGGAACTATGGCTACACCTTC. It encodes CASSYSSRNYGYTF.

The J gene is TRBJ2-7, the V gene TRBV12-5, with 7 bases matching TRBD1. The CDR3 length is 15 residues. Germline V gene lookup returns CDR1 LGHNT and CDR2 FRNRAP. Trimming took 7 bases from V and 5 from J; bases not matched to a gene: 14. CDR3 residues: CASAPGQSFFDEQYF. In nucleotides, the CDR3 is TGTGCTAGTGCCCCGGGACAGTCATTTTTCGACGAGCAGTACTTC.